The source of this TCR beta chain is a study of cytomegalovirus exposure and HLA in healthy donors. The length of the CDR3 is 12 residues. Looked up from germline, CDR1 is SEHNR and CDR2 is FQNEAQ (reference sequence). A single count supports this clone. The junction departs from the called germline gene at one end, perhaps through a read error. PCR involved 60 Vbeta and 13 Jbeta primers. The protocol was immunoSEQ multiplex PCR, while the TCRdb copy is restricted to in-frame clones and leaves out a portion. The sample holds about 98,000 clones, around three quarters seen once. The sample comprised PBMCs. V gene TRBV7-9 combines with J gene TRBJ2-1, with D tentatively TRBD2 (6 bases). This receptor was obtained from a man aged 55 to 70 in good health and CMV-seropositive. The CDR3, as DNA: TGTTCCAGCAGCTTGTGGGGAGGTGAGCAGTTCTTC. Its protein is CSSSLWGGEQFF.